Listed below are T cell receptor beta chains from one sample, sequenced in a study of Graves' ophthalmopathy and Graves' hyperthyroidism. TCRdb reprocessed the multiplex PCR reads via MiXCR and lists one record per CDR3 protein. The top ten clones hold approximately 6.9% of a sample with 680,000 or so distinct CDR3 sequences, 22% of them seen once. The specimen sequenced was peripheral blood. The receptor set was obtained from a young woman with stable Graves' hyperthyroidism. Some clones in this sample may be carry-over from other donors' samples. CDR3s include the opening cysteine and the closing phenylalanine or tryptophan. D genes are given only for firm matches. Rows give clone size only sometimes, using once, few, many, or a class for an expanded clone.

j_gene,v_gene,abundance,d_gene,CDR3aa,CDR3nt
TRBJ1-4,TRBV2,-,-,CASGRDNGATNEKLFF,TGTGCCAGCGGGAGGGACAACGGAGCAACTAATGAAAAACTGTTTTTT
TRBJ1-1,TRBV3-1,few,-,CASSRGVGGSTEAFF,TGTGCCAGCAGCCGTGGGGTCGGGGGTTCCACTGAAGCTTTCTTT
TRBJ2-5,TRBV6-4,many,-,CASSEESGETQYF,TGTGCCAGCAGTGAGGAGAGTGGTGAGACCCAGTACTTC
TRBJ1-1,TRBV2,many,-,CASSARGAGKDEAFF,TGTGCCAGCAGTGCCCGAGGGGCAGGGAAGGATGAAGCTTTCTTT
TRBJ1-1,TRBV5-1,many,-,CASSLGDNMNTEAFF,TGCGCCAGCAGCTTGGGTGACAACATGAACACTGAAGCTTTCTTT
TRBJ1-2,TRBV29-1,many,-,CSVVENYGYTF,TGCAGCGTAGTGGAGAACTATGGCTACACCTTC
TRBJ2-5,TRBV20-1,many,TRBD2,CSARTGLESQETQYF,TGCAGTGCTAGAACGGGACTAGAAAGCCAAGAGACCCAGTACTTC
TRBJ2-7,TRBV11-2,-,-,CASTAGGAYEQYF,TGTGCCAGCACCGCCGGCGGGGCCTACGAGCAGTACTTC
TRBJ1-3,TRBV5-1,few,TRBD1,CASSLTPGGSGNTIYF,TGCGCCAGCAGCCTTACTCCAGGGGGATCTGGAAACACCATATATTTT
TRBJ2-7,TRBV5-1,many,-,CASSLMTDEQYF,TGCGCCAGCAGCTTGATGACAGACGAGCAGTACTTC
TRBJ1-1,TRBV18,many,TRBD1,CASSRGQGRNTEAFF,TGTGCCAGCTCACGAGGACAGGGGAGGAACACTGAAGCTTTCTTT
TRBJ2-7,TRBV7-3,-,-,CASSPPGSNEQYF,TGTGCCAGCAGCCCCCCGGGGTCCAACGAGCAGTACTTC
TRBJ1-1,TRBV6-2/TRBV6-3,many,-,CASSYSFSSDRNTEAFF,TGTGCCAGCAGTTACTCGTTCTCTTCGGACCGGAACACTGAAGCTTTCTTT
TRBJ1-2,TRBV5-1,many,-,CASSLVGAVNYGYTF,TGCGCCAGCAGCTTGGTCGGGGCAGTAAACTATGGCTACACCTTC
TRBJ2-5,TRBV12-3/TRBV12-4,many,TRBD2,CASSLALGSGLAGGETQYF,TGTGCCAGCAGTTTAGCGCTTGGCTCGGGGCTAGCGGGGGGAGAGACCCAGTACTTC
TRBJ1-1,TRBV5-1,-,-,CASTSDSSGTEAFF,TGCGCCAGCACCTCGGACAGTTCGGGGACTGAAGCTTTCTTT
TRBJ2-5,TRBV29-1,many,TRBD2,CSVRLAGVSETQYF,TGCAGCGTCCGACTAGCGGGAGTGAGTGAGACCCAGTACTTC
TRBJ2-7,TRBV12-3/TRBV12-4,-,-,CASSLDSGNEQYF,TGTGCCAGCAGTTTGGATTCGGGGAACGAGCAGTACTTC
TRBJ2-6,TRBV5-1,many,-,CASSVREVLGSGANVLTF,TGCGCCAGCAGTGTCAGGGAGGTTCTTGGCTCTGGGGCCAACGTCCTGACTTTC
TRBJ2-5,TRBV7-3,many,TRBD2,CASSLLAGAEETQYF,TGTGCCAGCAGCTTACTAGCGGGGGCCGAGGAGACCCAGTACTTC
TRBJ1-5,TRBV5-1,many,-,CASSRRGGPNQPQHF,TGCGCCAGCAGTCGGCGGGGTGGCCCGAATCAGCCCCAGCATTTT
TRBJ1-2,TRBV30,few,-,CAWTLAQVEGYTF,TGTGCCTGGACCCTTGCCCAGGTGGAGGGCTACACCTTC
TRBJ1-2,TRBV4-1,many,-,CASSQNRAGDYGYTF,TGCGCCAGCAGCCAAAACAGGGCAGGAGACTATGGCTACACCTTC
TRBJ2-5,TRBV28,many,TRBD2,CASSQGLAGGTETQYF,TGTGCCAGCAGTCAGGGACTAGCGGGAGGCACGGAGACCCAGTACTTC
TRBJ2-6,TRBV4-3,-,TRBD1,CASNQEGQGVESLSGANVLTF,TGCGCCAGCAACCAAGAGGGGCAGGGGGTTGAGTCCCTCTCTGGGGCCAACGTCCTGACTTTC
TRBJ2-6,TRBV6-1,many,-,CASIVRGSGANVLTF,TGTGCCAGCATCGTGAGGGGTTCTGGGGCCAACGTCCTGACTTTC
TRBJ2-2,TRBV5-6,-,-,CASSLPGANGELFF,TGTGCCAGCAGCTTGCCAGGGGCGAACGGGGAGCTGTTTTTT
TRBJ1-2,TRBV4-1,-,-,CASSQSGGRQAYYGYTFF,-
TRBJ1-3,TRBV10-3,once,-,CAITETVNGNTIYF,TGTGCCATCACCGAGACCGTGAATGGAAACACCATATATTTT
TRBJ2-5,TRBV18,-,-,CASSPAFRDGETQYF,TGTGCCAGCTCACCAGCATTCCGGGATGGAGAGACCCAGTACTTC
TRBJ2-5,TRBV13,many,-,CASSLKGDQETQYF,TGTGCCAGCAGCTTAAAGGGGGACCAAGAGACCCAGTACTTC
TRBJ1-1,TRBV27,-,TRBD1,CASSSGGWTEAFF,TGTGCCAGCAGTTCAGGGGGTTGGACTGAAGCTTTCTTT
TRBJ2-5,TRBV20-1,many,TRBD1,CSASGQGYETQYF,TGCAGTGCCAGTGGACAGGGCTACGAGACCCAGTACTTC
TRBJ2-7,TRBV7-9,many,-,CASSLFEGATYEQYF,TGTGCCAGCAGCTTATTTGAGGGAGCGACCTACGAGCAGTACTTC
TRBJ1-1,TRBV3-1,many,TRBD1,CASSLTGTGGNEAFF,TGTGCCAGCAGCCTAACCGGGACAGGGGGCAATGAAGCTTTCTTT
TRBJ2-7,TRBV5-1,many,-,CASSYGGTQVYEQYF,TGCGCCAGCAGCTATGGGGGGACTCAGGTCTACGAGCAGTACTTC
TRBJ1-1,TRBV19,-,TRBD1,CASRQGTGTEAFF,TGTGCCAGTAGACAGGGGACGGGCACTGAAGCTTTCTTT
TRBJ1-3,TRBV28,many,-,CASSLTYGASSSGNTIYF,TGTGCCAGCAGTTTAACCTACGGGGCCTCCAGCTCTGGAAACACCATATATTTT
TRBJ1-2,TRBV20-1,many,-,CRGGSRQEQGYTF,TGCAGGGGGGGGTCAAGACAGGAGCAGGGCTACACCTTC
TRBJ1-1,TRBV20-1,once,-,CSARPSALRAFF,TGCAGTGCTAGGCCCTCGGCGTTGAGAGCTTTCTTT
TRBJ2-5,TRBV6-4,many,TRBD2,CASSDTTSGSQTQYF,TGTGCCAGCAGTGACACTACTAGCGGATCCCAGACCCAGTACTTC
TRBJ2-7,TRBV20-1,many,-,CSASLPGIDEQYF,TGCAGTGCTAGCTTGCCAGGGATCGACGAGCAGTACTTC
TRBJ2-7,TRBV11-1,many,TRBD1,CASSSLGQGARDEQYF,TGTGCCAGCAGCTCGCTCGGACAGGGGGCGCGGGACGAGCAGTACTTC
TRBJ1-5,TRBV3-1,few,-,CASSHHFGGNRNQPQHF,TGTGCCAGCAGCCATCATTTTGGGGGGAACCGCAATCAGCCCCAGCATTTT
TRBJ2-2,TRBV12-3/TRBV12-4,many,TRBD1,CASSPGTVSNTGELFF,TGTGCCAGCAGTCCCGGGACAGTCTCGAACACCGGGGAGCTGTTTTTT
TRBJ1-5,TRBV28,-,-,CASSDPGGQPQHF,TGTGCCAGCTCGGACCCTGGGGGACAGCCCCAGCATTTT
TRBJ2-4,TRBV5-1,-,-,CASSLDTGAKNIQYF,TGCGCCAGCAGCTTGGATACGGGGGCCAAAAACATTCAGTACTTC
TRBJ1-1,TRBV6-5,many,-,CASSYSRDVSRNTEAFF,TGTGCCAGCAGTTACTCGAGGGACGTCTCCCGTAACACTGAAGCTTTCTTT
TRBJ2-7,TRBV28,-,-,CASTIPGTAGREQYF,TGTGCCAGCACCATACCCGGGACGGCGGGCCGCGAGCAGTACTTC
TRBJ1-1,TRBV10-3,many,TRBD1,CAIRTQGGNTEAFF,TGTGCCATCAGAACACAGGGGGGGAACACTGAAGCTTTCTTT
TRBJ2-7,TRBV12-3/TRBV12-4,many,TRBD1,CASSRTGGSYEQYF,TGTGCCAGCAGTAGGACAGGAGGCTCCTACGAGCAGTACTTC
TRBJ1-1,TRBV4-2,-,-,CASSQEAGTEAFF,TGTGCCAGCAGCCAAGAGGCAGGCACTGAAGCTTTCTTT
TRBJ2-5,TRBV12-3/TRBV12-4,few,-,CASSFRGKETQYF,TGTGCCAGCAGTTTTCGCGGGAAAGAGACCCAGTACTTC
TRBJ2-2,TRBV24-1,-,-,CATDTTTGELFF,TGTGCCACGGATACGACCACCGGGGAGCTGTTTTTT
TRBJ2-7,TRBV29-1,many,-,CSVVTANSYEQYF,TGCAGCGTTGTGACAGCAAACTCCTACGAGCAGTACTTC
TRBJ2-7,TRBV27,-,-,CASSFGKFYEQYF,TGTGCCAGCAGTTTTGGGAAGTTCTACGAGCAGTACTTC